The sequence of this TCR beta chain was determined in a study of shared clonotypes between healthy human individuals. Whole-study findings and limits: A limitation of the genetic and exposure-history diversity represented arose from few donors.

Healthy and HIV-negative, the adult donors had no recent acute infections or vaccinations. All donors were Caucasian adults living in Nashville, Tennessee. Comments on this clone: The antigen remains undetermined. The same CDR3 also results from other DNA sequences found in this sample.

In the original workflow: Filtering differed, since immunoSEQ gave only junction sequences and no quality scores. Generated by immunoSEQ multiplex PCR, the TCRdb table keeps only in-frame clones and is missing some. That table gives V, J and clone size, and the DNA gave D and trimming. The sample consists of about 1.5 million clones, roughly 96% of them appearing once. Between the trimmed V and J ends, which lost 0 bases and 4 bases, there was a span of 7 bases. The CDR3 is made up of 14 amino acids. Per the germline V gene, CDR1 is LNHDA and CDR2 is SQIVND (reference sequence). This sequence was found in a man aged 25-45 years in good health. The sequencing input was naive CD4+ T cells sorted from blood. This sample's subset: CD45RA+ positively selected. The V and J genes are TRBV19 and TRBJ1-5; D is ambiguous. The CDR3 coding sequence is TGTGCCAGTAGTATAGATCCGGGGAATCAGCCCCAGCATTTT. The encoded protein is CASSIDPGNQPQHF.